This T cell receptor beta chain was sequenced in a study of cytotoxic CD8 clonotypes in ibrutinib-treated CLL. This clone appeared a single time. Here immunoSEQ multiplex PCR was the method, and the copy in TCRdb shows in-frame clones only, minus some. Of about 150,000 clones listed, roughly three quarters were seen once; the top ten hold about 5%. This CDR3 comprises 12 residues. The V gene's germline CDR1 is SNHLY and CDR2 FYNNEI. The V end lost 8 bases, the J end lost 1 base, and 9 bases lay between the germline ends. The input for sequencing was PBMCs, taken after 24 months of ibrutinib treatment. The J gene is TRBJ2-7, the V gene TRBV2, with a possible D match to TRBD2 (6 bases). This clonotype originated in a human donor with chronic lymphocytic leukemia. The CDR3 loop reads CASGGLSYEQYF. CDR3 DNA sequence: TGTGCCAGCGGGGGGTTATCCTACGAGCAGTACTTC.